This T cell receptor beta chain was documented in a study of response to subunit inactivated influenza vaccine. General study findings and limits: The authors suggested that every seasonal influenza vaccination recruits few new T cells.

TCRdb re-derived calls from the RT-PCR reads in MiXCR, one entry per CDR3 protein. The data hold a few hundred thousand distinct CDR3 sequences, with 11% to 15% observed a single time. This clonotype was detected only a few times. What it binds is not known. The V segment lost 3 bases and the J segment 4 bases; nucleotides outside the gene matches: 4. This CDR3 has 14 amino acids. Looked up from germline, CDR1 is LGHNA and CDR2 is YNFKEQ. The V gene is TRBV4-2, the J gene TRBJ2-3, with TRBD1 matching 7 bases. The sequencing used PBMCs from blood, collected approximately 13 days after vaccination. The receptor's source is a man aged 45-65 years who received an inactivated influenza vaccine. DNA for the CDR3: TGTGCCAGCAGCCAGACAGGGATTCCAGATACGCAGTATTTT. This gives the protein CASSQTGIPDTQYF.